These 10 T cell receptor beta chains were all obtained from the same sample, sequenced in a study of beta chain features in type 1 diabetes. Findings of the study overall: All four CD4+ subsets of Type 1 diabetes patients contained TCRB CDR3s that were moderately but significantly shorter.

TCRB transcripts that were expressed got sequenced, as all of the isolated RNA had been reverse transcribed. Data came from immunoSEQ multiplex PCR; TCRdb stores just in-frame clones and leaves some out. The sample carries roughly 230,000 clones, roughly 10% recorded once. Their antigen targets remain unknown. The specimen sequenced was naive CD4+ T cells from blood. Receptor source: a man aged 30 to 45 with type 1 diabetes.

This clone was picked up a small number of times. This chain links TRBV7-9 with TRBJ2-5; D might be TRBD1 (6 bases). The germline V gene has CDR1 SEHNR and CDR2 FQNEAQ (reference sequence). The CDR3 covers 14 residues. V lost 1 base and J 5 bases, leaving 11 bases between the germline ends. The CDR3 sequence is CASSLGWQGETQYF. DNA for the CDR3: TGTGCCAGCAGCTTAGGGTGGCAGGGGGAGACCCAGTACTTC.

The table lists this clone with a few counts. The same CDR3 can be traced to other DNA sequences in this sample. The J gene is TRBJ1-2, the V gene TRBV6-5, with D uncertain. This CDR3 region has 14 residues. Germline V lookup: CDR1 MNHEY, CDR2 SVGAGI. Trimming removed 2 bases at V and 0 bases at J, with 7 bases between. CDR3 coding DNA: TGTGCCAGCAGTTACCTGGGAGCTAACTATGGCTACACCTTC. It yields the protein CASSYLGANYGYTF.

Here the CDR3 reads CASSQGIGSGFQETQYF. CDR3 in DNA: TGTGCCAGCAGCCAAGGAATTGGCAGCGGTTTCCAAGAGACCCAGTACTTC. The chain joins TRBV4-2 to TRBJ2-5, with TRBD2 as a possible D gene (5 bases). V was clipped by 1 base and J by 1 base, with 16 bases between them. In germline, CDR1 is LGHNA, CDR2 YNFKEQ. The CDR3 extends over 17 amino acids.

This clone occurred a few times. This chain links TRBV18 with TRBJ2-1; D is possibly TRBD2 (5 bases). Germline-derived CDR1 and CDR2 are KGHSH and LQKENI. The ends were cut back, 5 bases at V and 2 bases at J, with 10 bases in the middle. The CDR3 is made up of 14 amino acids. The CDR3 here is CASSSPGTYNEQFF. The CDR3 DNA follows: TGTGCCAGCTCATCCCCCGGGACCTACAATGAGCAGTTCTTC.

This clone was found a few times. The genes are TRBV18 and TRBJ2-7, with TRBD1 matching over 11 bases. The CDR3 covers 15 residues. Germline lookup yields CDR1 KGHSH and CDR2 LQKENI. After removal of 4 bases from V and 5 bases from J, the junction contained 7 bases not matched to a gene. The CDR3 is CASSLGQGAFNEQYF. DNA for the CDR3: TGTGCCAGCTCACTCGGACAGGGGGCGTTCAACGAGCAGTACTTC.

The gene calls are TRBV6-1 and TRBJ2-4; unclear D gene. This CDR3 has 12 residues. Germline values: CDR1 MNHNS, CDR2 SASEGT. V shed 6 bases and J shed 0 bases, with 3 bases lying between them. The CDR3 sequence is CASSLAKNIQYF. The DNA for the CDR3 is TGTGCCAGCAGCCTAGCCAAAAACATTCAGTACTTC.

This sequence joins TRBV4-2 and TRBJ2-1; TRBD2 might be the D (5 bases). V was clipped by 8 bases and J by 5 bases, with 13 bases between them. This CDR3 is built from 13 residues. Looked up from germline, CDR1 is LGHNA and CDR2 is YNFKEQ. The CDR3 DNA is TGTGCCAGCGGCGACTATCGAGACAATGAGCAGTTCTTC. Translating it yields CASGDYRDNEQFF.

The V gene is TRBV9, the J gene TRBJ1-1, with a possible D match to TRBD1 (5 bases). This CDR3 comprises 12 residues. Germline values: CDR1 SGDLS, CDR2 YYNGEE. Trimming took off 3 bases at V and 4 bases at J, with 7 bases between the two ends. Written as DNA, the CDR3 is TGTGCCAGCAGCGCGGGACTCACTGAAGCTTTCTTT. Translating it yields CASSAGLTEAFF.

This clone was observed a few times. The V call is TRBV18, the J call TRBJ1-4; D perhaps matches TRBD1 (5 bases). CDR1 is KGHSH and CDR2 is LQKENI in the germline V gene. V lost 2 bases, J lost 8 bases, and 12 bases lay in between. This CDR3 has 14 residues. The CDR3 sequence is CASSPGGVKEKLFF. CDR3 bases: TGTGCCAGCTCACCAGGAGGGGTGAAGGAAAAACTGTTTTTT.

This chain joins TRBV5-4 and TRBJ1-4; D remains unclear. In germline, CDR1 is SGHNT, CDR2 YYREEE (reference sequence). Trimming removed 0 bases at V and 0 bases at J, with 9 bases between. CDR3 length equals 16 residues. The CDR3 sequence: CASSLDPTATNEKLFF. DNA of the CDR3: TGTGCCAGCAGCTTGGATCCTACCGCAACTAATGAAAAACTGTTTTTT.